This T cell receptor beta chain was profiled in a study of blood T cell repertoires in COVID-19. Study details: Specimens from acute and convalescent COVID-19 originated in the United States, Italy and Spain. In each case, the material was cDNA or gDNA derived from T cells, B-cell-depleted T cells, or PBMCs.

Authors' methods: Nucleated cell number was recorded as an estimate derived from reference gene primer amplification. The method was immunoSEQ multiplex PCR; TCRdb's version includes in-frame clones alone and lacks a portion of them. The V and J calls and clone size are taken from that table; D and trimming were inferred from the DNA. The data contain under 75,000 clones, 70% to 80% of them singletons. This CDR3 is 14 amino acids long. The germline gives CDR1 GTSNPN, CDR2 SVGIG (reference sequence). V lost 7 bases, J lost 2 bases, and 5 bases stayed unmatched. The sequence was collected from a woman older than 75 with acute or convalescent COVID-19. This rearrangement joins TRBV30 to TRBJ2-1; 10 bases align to TRBD2. Material for sequencing was peripheral blood. CDR3 sequence reads: CASSSGSPYNEQFF. For the CDR3, the DNA is TGTGCCTCGTCTAGCGGGAGCCCCTACAATGAGCAGTTCTTC. Based on the CDR3 plus reference TRBV30 and TRBJ2-1, the full variable domain is SQTIHQWPATLVQPVGSPLSLECTVEGTSNPNLYWYRQAAGRGLQLLFYSVGIGQISSEVPQNLSASRPQDRQFILSSKKLLLSDSGFYLCASSSGSPYNEQFFGPGTRLTVL.